Below, one T cell receptor (beta chain) is given with its context. Its antigen is unknown. This specimen belongs to a study of CD8+ T cells in alopecia areata. Overall study context: Treated patients were scored for severity by percent of scalp affected.

Broader study findings: Lesional scalp, notably in alopecia totalis/universalis, had clonality above that of normal scalp. Mice gave a clearer picture of TCR sharing than patients did, possibly for HLA-related reasons. Scalp clonality and expanded CD8+ clones among the top 100 fell significantly with tofacitinib.

This CDR3 comprises 14 residues. The germline V gene has CDR1 SGHTA and CDR2 FQGNSA. The V gene end was trimmed by 2 bases and the J gene end by 6 bases; junction bases not matched to a gene: 1. Treatment here: oral pan-JAK inhibitor, 5-10 mg twice daily. Sequencing used cDNA as its template, made by extracting RNA and reverse transcribing it. The protocol was immunoSEQ multiplex PCR, while the TCRdb copy is restricted to in-frame clones and leaves out a portion. The repertoire has about 270,000 clones, 60% of them found once; the top ten carry about 0.88%. This rearrangement joins TRBV7-2 to TRBJ2-3, with 11 bases fitting TRBD2. This clonotype was obtained from a human donor with alopecia areata. The sequencing used CD4+ T cells sorted from blood, collected around week 54, from a patient treated with tofacitinib. CDR3 sequence: CASSLTSGGDTQYF. CDR3 sequence (DNA): TGTGCCAGCAGCTTAACTAGCGGGGGTGATACGCAGTATTTT.